This entry is about one T cell receptor beta chain. This clonotype was seen at least ten times. It lacks a known antigen. Base qualities were left out, and no much larger clone turns up one base away. This sample is part of a study of neurological immune-mediated disorders (dated by TCRdb to the late 2010s). Turning to the overall study: The study compared peripheral blood TCR-beta repertoires of HTLV-I-associated myelopathy (HAM/TSP) patients, multiple sclerosis patients and healthy controls using UMI-based sequencing. Longitudinal samples, technical triplicates and paired sorted CD4+ and CD8+ T-cell subsets, alongside PBMC samples, were included among the approximately 99 TCR-beta libraries. The cohort included approximately 68 subjects: approximately 14 with HAM/TSP, about 34 with multiple sclerosis, and around 20 healthy controls. On the study overall, not on this receptor specifically: Expanded clones from different subjects shared no identical CDR3 amino acid sequences, which suggests that TCR-beta repertoires were private in all groups. TCR clonal expansion was highest in HAM/TSP patients and lowest in MS patients, with MS patients falling below even healthy controls.

Healthy controls were blood bank volunteers in Maryland, USA. Unsorted PBMC libraries were generated from 2 million PBMCs stored in RNAlater at -80 °C until RNA extraction. Peripheral blood was subjected to Ficoll-Hypaque density gradient centrifugation to isolate PBMCs, which were then cryopreserved in liquid nitrogen. There are 14 amino acids in the CDR3, from cysteine to phenylalanine inclusive. The kept DNA is CDR3 alone, 42 bases in frame from the first base. V was cut back by 0 bases and J by 7 bases, leaving a gap of 9 bases between them. Taken from the germline V gene, the CDR1 and CDR2 loops are SGHTA and FQGNSA. cDNA was synthesized by template-switch 5'RACE using a primer with a 10-nucleotide random unique molecular identifier that tagged each TCR transcript. Each sequencing run produced over 200 million TCR-beta sequences covering 15-18 subjects. Total RNA was extracted with the RNeasy kit. The KAPA Real-time Library Amplification kit was used to amplify TCR-beta VDJ regions with primers for the TCR constant region and the 5'RACE anchor. A first PCR added sample indexes and Illumina adaptors, and a second PCR then raised library yield. After purification with Ampure beads, the TCR product of roughly 650 bp was size-selected on a 2% E-gel SizeSelection system. Before pooling, library quality was checked on a Bioanalyzer, concentration was measured with Qubit, and libraries were quantified with the Kapa Library Quantification kit. An Illumina HiSeq 2500 was used to sequence the libraries paired-end at 2 x 150 bp. To increase sequence diversity, roughly 24-31% phiX was spiked into each library pool. Regarding the original processing steps: Quality-filtered reads were processed with the UMI-based MiGEC pipeline, and over 90% of raw TCR sequences were removed by the MiGEC pipeline during error correction. VDJ genes were aligned to IMGT germline references, and each clonotype was defined by a unique CDR3 amino acid sequence together with V-J genes. Clonal expansion, Shannon diversity, and CDR3 relatedness (CalcPairwiseDistances, ClusterSamples) were evaluated with VDJtools, and phylogenetic trees were built with CLCbio workbench. Using coefficient-of-variation modelling across technical triplicates, the study counted a clone as expanded if it had at least 8 unique UMIs. The public sequencing data were trimmed at Q25 with fastp and processed into clonotypes with MiXCR by TCRdb, which kept only in-frame beta chains. Each entry is one CDR3 protein sequence, shown with its most common DNA and genes. TCRdb assigned the V and J calls; the authors' analysis was not used. Across this sample there are roughly 60,000 distinct CDR3 sequences, with 9.5% to 12% seen only once. The ten largest make up 1.8% of the sample.

The TCR sequence derives from a man in his 60s in good health. Sample: PBMCs. The rearranged chain carries TRBV7-2 and TRBJ2-2, and perhaps TRBD1 as D gene, on 5 matching bases. The CDR3 protein: CASSLAPGIGELFF. The nucleotide sequence is given as TGTGCCAGCAGCTTAGCACCAGGGATCGGGGAGCTGTTTTTT. Where the CDR3 stops, the reference TRBV7-2 and TRBJ2-2 genes take over; the full variable domain is GAGVSQSPSNKVTEKGKDVELRCDPISGHTALYWYRQSLGQGLEFLIYFQGNSAPDKSGLPSDRFSAERTGGSVSTLTIQRTQQEDSAVYLCASSLAPGIGELFFGEGSRLTVL.